These 3 T cell receptor beta chains came from one sample sequenced in a study of OX40 agonist ivuxolimab in advanced cancers. Produced via immunoSEQ multiplex PCR; TCRdb's table is partial and in-frame only. The sample shows about 73,000 clones, 88% of them seen only once. The input for sequencing was CD4+ or CD8+ T cells sorted from blood, taken in a trial of the OX40 agonist ivuxolimab. Every receptor here comes from an adult with an advanced solid tumor such as melanoma, head and neck, liver or kidney cancer.

The chain combines TRBV12-5 with TRBJ2-7; perhaps TRBD1 as D (6 bases). Germline assignment: CDR1 LGHNT and CDR2 FRNRAP. The CDR3 covers 13 residues. V gave up 8 bases and J gave up 3 bases, with 14 bases separating them. In DNA form, the CDR3 reads TGTGCTAGTTCCCGGGAAGGGGGCTACGAGCAGTACTTC. Protein product: CASSREGGYEQYF.

The chain carries TRBV2 and TRBJ2-6, with TRBD1 matching over 10 bases. Germline V gene data show CDR1 as SNHLY and CDR2 as FYNNEI. The CDR3 contains 16 residues. Unmatched junction bases numbered 7, after V lost 7 bases and J lost 4 bases. CDR3 sequence (DNA): TGTGCCAGCATCGGGACAGGGGCGTTGGGGGCCAACGTCCTGACTTTC. Residues: CASIGTGALGANVLTF.

This rearrangement joins TRBV11-2 to TRBJ1-1, with TRBD1 matching 8 bases. Looked up from germline, CDR1 is SGHAT and CDR2 is FQNNGV. The V and J ends lost 6 bases and 7 bases, in that order; junction bases with no gene match: 10. The length of the CDR3 is 14 residues. The CDR3 nucleotides are TGTGCCAGCAGAAACGACCAAGGACAGGGTGAAGCTTTCTTT. Residues: CASRNDQGQGEAFF.